The 14 T cell receptor beta chains below come from one sample, sequenced in a study of T-cell memory formation after mild COVID-19. TCRdb called the 5' RACE reads again in MiXCR, with one record for every CDR3 protein. The table has 58,000 or so distinct CDR3 sequences, about 30% seen once. The sequencing sample was made of PBMCs or a T cell subset sorted from them (not recorded which). The receptors originated from a man between 18 and 29 years old who had mild COVID-19 (a few samples of this study predate the infection). Cell type and time point are not known.

A few counts support this clonotype. The chain carries TRBV4-2 and TRBJ2-5; 8 bases map to TRBD2. After removal of 0 bases from V and 6 bases from J, the junction contained 18 bases not matched to a gene. The germline CDR1 and CDR2 sequences are LGHNA and YNFKEQ. CDR3 length: 19 amino acids. As DNA, the CDR3 is TGTGCCAGCAGCCAAGATCAAGAACTCAGAGCGGGGGATCCGCAGACCCAGTACTTC. Its translation: CASSQDQELRAGDPQTQYF.

This chain links TRBV10-3 with TRBJ1-3; no reliable D call. Trimming cost V 0 bases and J 1 base, with 7 bases left between them. In germline, CDR1 is ENHRY, CDR2 SYGVKD. There are 15 residues in the CDR3. The CDR3 loop is CAISESLSSGNTIYF. The CDR3 DNA is TGTGCCATCAGTGAGTCGCTGAGTTCTGGAAACACCATATATTTT.

This clonotype has a handful of counts. The chain couples TRBV12-3 or TRBV12-4 to TRBJ2-6; possibly TRBD2 for D (6 bases). V shed 5 bases and J shed 2 bases, with 10 bases lying between them. The CDR3 sequence is 15 residues long. This CDR3 is CASSPWEAGANVLTF. The DNA of the CDR3 is TGTGCCAGCAGTCCCTGGGAGGCTGGGGCCAACGTCCTGACTTTC.

The chain uses TRBV6-5 and TRBJ1-2; 9 nucleotides agree with TRBD1. CDR1 MNHEY and CDR2 SVGAGI come from the germline V gene. V shed 6 bases and J 10 bases; nucleotides not matched to a gene: 9. The CDR3 contains 13 residues. CDR3 bases: TGTGCCAGCAGCAACACAGGGGGCTCTGCCTACACCTTC. It codes for CASSNTGGSAYTF.

In its sample, this clonotype was seen many times. The chain uses TRBV4-3 and TRBJ2-3, with TRBD1 identical over 10 bases. This CDR3 is built from 16 residues. V shed 2 bases and J 6 bases; nucleotides not matched to a gene: 8. Germline CDR1 LGHNA, CDR2 YSLEER. In nucleotides, the CDR3 is TGCGCCAGCAGCCAATTGTTCGGGACAGGGGATGATACGCAGTATTTT. The encoded protein is CASSQLFGTGDDTQYF.

This clonotype occurred a few times. The chain carries TRBV6-2 or TRBV6-3 and TRBJ2-7; D tentatively reads TRBD1 or TRBD2 (5 bases each). Between the trimmed V and J ends, which lost 5 bases and 0 bases, there was a span of 17 bases. This CDR3 is 16 amino acids long. Germline CDR1 and CDR2: MNHEY and SVGEGT. CDR3 sequence reads: CASSTPGTASSYEQYF. The CDR3 region has the DNA TGTGCCAGCAGTACCCCCGGGACCGCAAGCTCCTACGAGCAGTACTTC.

The CDR3 nucleotides read TGTGCCAGCAGCTTAGGGGGGGGTCGGCTAAGGGCCCTCCACTTT. Its translation is CASSLGGGRLRALHF. The gene calls are TRBV7-2 and TRBJ1-6; D might be TRBD1 (5 bases). Trimming pared 1 base from V and 14 bases from J, leaving 18 bases between. Germline V lookup: CDR1 SGHTA, CDR2 FQGNSA. This CDR3 has 15 residues.

This clonotype counts as medium-sized (0.01 to 0.1%). V is TRBV4-2 and J is TRBJ2-3; no clear D. The CDR3 runs 14 residues. Trimming took 0 bases from V and 4 from J, leaving 8 bases between them. CDR1 LGHNA and CDR2 YNFKEQ come from the germline V gene. The CDR3 region is CASSQEGSPDTQYF. As DNA, the CDR3 is TGTGCCAGCAGCCAAGAGGGTAGCCCAGATACGCAGTATTTT.

This clonotype was found a few times. The chain joins TRBV4-1 to TRBJ2-1; 8 nucleotides match TRBD1. The ends lost 10 bases at V and 0 bases at J; junction bases unmatched: 2. Germline CDR1 and CDR2: MGHRA and YSYEKL. The length of the CDR3 is 13 residues. The chain's CDR3 is CATTGGSYNEQFF. Here the CDR3 DNA reads TGCGCCACCACAGGGGGCTCCTACAATGAGCAGTTCTTC.

This clonotype was seen only a few times. V gene TRBV7-6 combines with J gene TRBJ2-3; weak D call: TRBD2 (6 bases). This CDR3 contains 14 residues. V was cut by 5 bases and J by 1 base, with 10 bases left in between. Germline CDR1 is SGHVS and CDR2 is FNYEAQ. CDR3 residues: CASSPGGGTDTQYF. In DNA form, the CDR3 reads TGTGCCAGCAGCCCCGGAGGGGGCACAGATACGCAGTATTTT.

The sample holds a few counts of this clonotype. The rearrangement links TRBV7-8 to TRBJ2-1; D is tentatively TRBD1 or TRBD2 (5 bases each). V was shortened by 8 bases and J by 5 bases, with 22 bases between the two germline ends. CDR3 length equals 16 residues. Germline V CDR1 and CDR2: SGHVS, FQNEAQ. Here the CDR3 reads CASGHLKAGYHNEQFF. The CDR3 nucleotides are TGTGCCAGCGGACATTTAAAGGCGGGTTATCACAATGAGCAGTTCTTC.

CDR3 region: CASSRMTGDNEQFF. Here the CDR3 DNA reads TGTGCCAGCAGCAGGATGACAGGGGACAATGAGCAGTTCTTC. The chain couples TRBV5-6 to TRBJ2-1; 8 positions agree with TRBD1. The CDR3 totals 14 residues. With V trimmed by 4 bases and J by 5 bases, 5 bases remained unmatched. Germline CDR1 is SGHDT and CDR2 is YYEEEE.

The chain has TRBV7-9 and TRBJ2-7; TRBD1 matches 7 bases. J gave up 0 bases and V 5 bases, and 4 bases lay outside the gene matches. In germline, CDR1 is SEHNR, CDR2 FQNEAQ (reference sequence). The CDR3 covers 14 residues. The CDR3 sequence: CASSTNRGSYEQYF. CDR3 DNA: TGTGCCAGCAGCACCAACAGGGGCTCCTACGAGCAGTACTTC.

This clonotype has a handful of counts. V gene TRBV6-5 combines with J gene TRBJ2-2; a weak D match, TRBD2 (6 bases). V shed 2 bases and J shed 6 bases, with 7 bases lying between them. Germline CDR1 and CDR2: MNHEY and SVGAGI. CDR3 length equals 13 residues. This CDR3 reads CASSYGGAGELFF. The CDR3 bases are TGTGCCAGCAGTTACGGAGGGGCCGGGGAGCTGTTTTTT.